This T cell receptor beta chain was found in a study of cytomegalovirus exposure and HLA in healthy donors. Overall study findings and caveats: Association of a missense DCLRE1C variant with TCR beta V- and J-gene trimming was reported in a later analysis.

Germline CDR1 and CDR2: SGHVS and FNYEAQ. The CDR3 is 12 amino acids. Trimming took 1 base from V and 6 from J; bases not matched to a gene: 0. This PCR relied on a set of 60 Vbeta primers and 13 Jbeta primers. This table comes from immunoSEQ multiplex PCR, and its TCRdb copy is limited to in-frame clones, with some not included. The sample holds 160,000 or so clones, 70% to 80% seen once. This clone was detected only a few times. The target antigen is unknown. The chain carries TRBV7-6 and TRBJ2-7; 7 bases line up with TRBD1. This receptor was taken from a male donor in good health and CMV-seronegative. Source material: PBMCs. The CDR3, as DNA: TGTGCCAGCAGCTTAGACAGGGGCGAGCAGTACTTC. It encodes CASSLDRGEQYF.